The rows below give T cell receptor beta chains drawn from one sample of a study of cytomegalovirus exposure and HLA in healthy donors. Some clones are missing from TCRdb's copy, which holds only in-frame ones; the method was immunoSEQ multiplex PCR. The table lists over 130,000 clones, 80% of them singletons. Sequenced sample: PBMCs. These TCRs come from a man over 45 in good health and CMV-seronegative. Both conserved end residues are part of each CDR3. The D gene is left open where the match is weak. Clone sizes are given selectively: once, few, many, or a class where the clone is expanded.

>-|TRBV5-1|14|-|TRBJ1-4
TGCGCCAGCAGTTATGACAGAAGAGGTGAAAAGCTGTTTTTT
CASSYDRRGEKLFF
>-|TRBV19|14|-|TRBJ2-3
TGTGCCAGTAGTTCGGAGGGAAGGTCAGATACGCAGTATTTT
CASSSEGRSDTQYF
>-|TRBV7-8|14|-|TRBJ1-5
TGTGCCAGCCGCCATAGGGGGGGAAATCAGCCCCAGCATTTT
CASRHRGGNQPQHF
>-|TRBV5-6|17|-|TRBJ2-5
TGTGCCAGCAGAATTGGGTGGTCTGGGCAGATCCAAGAGACCCAGTACTTC
CASRIGWSGQIQETQYF
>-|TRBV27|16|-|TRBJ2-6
TGTGCCAGCGGTCAAACTTGGGCTGCTGGGGCCAACGTCCTGACTTTC
CASGQTWAAGANVLTF
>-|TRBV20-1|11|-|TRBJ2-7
TGCAGTGGGCGGGATCGGTACGAGCAGTACTTC
CSGRDRYEQYF
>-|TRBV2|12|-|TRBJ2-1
TGTGCCAGCAGTCGACTCCCCGATGAGCAGTTCTTC
CASSRLPDEQFF
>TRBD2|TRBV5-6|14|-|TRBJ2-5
TGTGCCAGCAGCAAACCTAGCGGACAAGAGACCCAGTACTTC
CASSKPSGQETQYF
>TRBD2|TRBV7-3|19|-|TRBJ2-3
TGTGCCAGCAGCTCTATGGGTGGGACTAGCGGGGCCGCGGTAGATACGCAGTATTTT
CASSSMGGTSGAAVDTQYF
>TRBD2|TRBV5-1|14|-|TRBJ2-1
TGCGCCAGCAGCTTGCGGACTAGCGTCAATGAGCAGTTCTTC
CASSLRTSVNEQFF
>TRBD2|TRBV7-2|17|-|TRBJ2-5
TGTGCCAGCAGCTCGGGACTAGCGGGGGGCCGTGGGGAGACCCAGTACTTC
CASSSGLAGGRGETQYF
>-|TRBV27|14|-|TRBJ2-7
TGTGCCAGCCAAAGACTGGGTCAGAGGAGCGAGCAGTACTTC
CASQRLGQRSEQYF
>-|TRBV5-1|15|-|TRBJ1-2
TGCGCCAGCAGCTTGGGGGGGGGCGCTGACTATGGCTACACCTTC
CASSLGGGADYGYTF
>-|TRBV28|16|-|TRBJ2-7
TGTGCCAGCAGTTCGCCACAACGGACAGTCTCCTACGAGCAGTACTTC
CASSSPQRTVSYEQYF
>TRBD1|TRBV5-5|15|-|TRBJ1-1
TGTGCCAGCAACGTCGAGGGGGCCTTGAACACTGAAGCTTTCTTT
CASNVEGALNTEAFF
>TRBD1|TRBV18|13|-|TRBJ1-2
TGTGCCAGCTCACCGGGACAGAACTATGGCTACACCTTC
CASSPGQNYGYTF
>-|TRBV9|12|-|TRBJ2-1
TGTGCCAGCAGCGAGCCCCGGGGAGAGCAGTTCTTC
CASSEPRGEQFF
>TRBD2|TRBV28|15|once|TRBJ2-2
TGTGCCAGCAGTTTGGGCGGGGGGTTGACCGGGGAGCTGTTTTTT
CASSLGGGLTGELFF
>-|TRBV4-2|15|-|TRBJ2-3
TGTGCCAGCAGCCAAGGACTACCCAGCACAGATACGCAGTATTTT
CASSQGLPSTDTQYF
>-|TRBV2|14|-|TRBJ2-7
TGTGCCAGCAGTGATTGGGGGCCCTCCTACGAGCAGTACTTC
CASSDWGPSYEQYF
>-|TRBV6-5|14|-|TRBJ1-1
TGTGCCAGCAGTTACTCCGAGGCCGGCTCTGAAGCTTTCTTT
CASSYSEAGSEAFF
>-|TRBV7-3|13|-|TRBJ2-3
TGTGCCAGCAGCGCGGCCCTCACAGATACGCAGTATTTT
CASSAALTDTQYF
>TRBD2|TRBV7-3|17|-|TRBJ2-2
TGTGCCAGCAGCTTCGTCTCCGGGACTAGAGGAACCGGGGAGCTGTTTTTT
CASSFVSGTRGTGELFF
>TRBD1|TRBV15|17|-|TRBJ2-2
TGTGCCACCAGCAGAGGGGGACAGGGGGGAAACACCGGGGAGCTGTTTTTT
CATSRGGQGGNTGELFF
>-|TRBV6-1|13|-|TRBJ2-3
TGTGCCAGCAGTAAGCGGGTCACAGATACGCAGTATTTT
CASSKRVTDTQYF
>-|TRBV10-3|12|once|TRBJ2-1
TGTGCCATCAGTGAGTCGGCGGATGAGCAGTTCTTC
CAISESADEQFF